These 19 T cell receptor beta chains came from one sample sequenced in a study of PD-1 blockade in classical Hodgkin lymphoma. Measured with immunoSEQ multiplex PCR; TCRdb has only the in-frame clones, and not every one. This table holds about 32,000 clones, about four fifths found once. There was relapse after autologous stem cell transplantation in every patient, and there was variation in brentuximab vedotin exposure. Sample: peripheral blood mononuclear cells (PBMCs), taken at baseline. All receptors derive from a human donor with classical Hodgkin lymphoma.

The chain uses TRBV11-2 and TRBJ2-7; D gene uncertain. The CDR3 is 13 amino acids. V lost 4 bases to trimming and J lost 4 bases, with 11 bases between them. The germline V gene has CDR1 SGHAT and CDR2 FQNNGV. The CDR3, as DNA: TGTGCCAGCAGCTCAGCCTCCCCTTACGAGCAGTACTTC. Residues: CASSSASPYEQYF.

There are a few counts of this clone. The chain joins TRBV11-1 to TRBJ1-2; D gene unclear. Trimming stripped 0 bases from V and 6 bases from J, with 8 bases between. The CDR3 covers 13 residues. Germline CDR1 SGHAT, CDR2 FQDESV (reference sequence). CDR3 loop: CASSLALGNGYTF. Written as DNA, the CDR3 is TGTGCCAGCAGCTTAGCGTTGGGAAATGGCTACACCTTC. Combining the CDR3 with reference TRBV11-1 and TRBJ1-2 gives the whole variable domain EAEVAQSPRYKITEKSQAVAFWCDPISGHATLYWYRQILGQGPELLVQFQDESVVDDSQLPKDRFSAERLKGVDSTLKIQPAELGDSAMYLCASSLALGNGYTFGSGTRLTVV.

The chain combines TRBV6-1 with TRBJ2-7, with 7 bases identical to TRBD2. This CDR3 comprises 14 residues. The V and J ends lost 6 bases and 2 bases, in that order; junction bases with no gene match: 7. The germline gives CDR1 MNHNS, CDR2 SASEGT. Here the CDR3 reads CASSGSGRTYEQYF. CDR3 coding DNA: TGTGCCAGCAGCGGTAGCGGGCGAACCTACGAGCAGTACTTC.

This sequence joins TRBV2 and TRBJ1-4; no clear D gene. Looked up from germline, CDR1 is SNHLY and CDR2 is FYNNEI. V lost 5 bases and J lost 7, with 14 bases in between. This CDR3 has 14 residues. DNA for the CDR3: TGTGCCAGCAGTCCAGACGGAGTCTTTGAAAAACTGTTTTTT. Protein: CASSPDGVFEKLFF.

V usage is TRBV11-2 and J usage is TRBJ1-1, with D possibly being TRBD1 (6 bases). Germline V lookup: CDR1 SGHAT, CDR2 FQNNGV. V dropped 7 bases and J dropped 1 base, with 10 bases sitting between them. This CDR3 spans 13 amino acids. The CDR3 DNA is TGTGCCAGCAACACGGACAGGAACACTGAAGCTTTCTTT. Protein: CASNTDRNTEAFF.

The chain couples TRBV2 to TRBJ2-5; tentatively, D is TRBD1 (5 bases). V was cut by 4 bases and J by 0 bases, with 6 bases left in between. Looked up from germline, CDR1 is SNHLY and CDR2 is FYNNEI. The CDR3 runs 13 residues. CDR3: CASSGTHQETQYF. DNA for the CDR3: TGTGCCAGCAGTGGGACACACCAAGAGACCCAGTACTTC.

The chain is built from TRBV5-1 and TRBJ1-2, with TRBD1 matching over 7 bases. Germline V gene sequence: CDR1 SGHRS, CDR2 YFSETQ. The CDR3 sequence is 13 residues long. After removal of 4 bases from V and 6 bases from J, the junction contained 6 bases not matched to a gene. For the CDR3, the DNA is TGCGCCAGCAGCCAGGGACAGCCTGATGGCTACACCTTC. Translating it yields CASSQGQPDGYTF.

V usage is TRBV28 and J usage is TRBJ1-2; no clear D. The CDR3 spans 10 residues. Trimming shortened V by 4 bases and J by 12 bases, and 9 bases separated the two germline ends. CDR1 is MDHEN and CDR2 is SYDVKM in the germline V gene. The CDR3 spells CASSSQPHTF. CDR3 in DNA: TGTGCCAGCAGTTCCCAGCCCCACACCTTC.

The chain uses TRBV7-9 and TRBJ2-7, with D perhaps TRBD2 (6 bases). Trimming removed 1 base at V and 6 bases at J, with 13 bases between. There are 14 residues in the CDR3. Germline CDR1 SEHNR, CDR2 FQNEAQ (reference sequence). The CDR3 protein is CASSLGELAVEQYF. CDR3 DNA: TGTGCCAGCAGCTTAGGGGAACTAGCTGTCGAGCAGTACTTC.

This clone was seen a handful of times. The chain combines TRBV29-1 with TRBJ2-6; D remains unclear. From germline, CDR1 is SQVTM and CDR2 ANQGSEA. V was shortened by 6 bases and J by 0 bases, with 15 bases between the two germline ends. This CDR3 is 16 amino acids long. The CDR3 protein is CSVMGSKSSGANVLTF. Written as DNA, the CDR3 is TGCAGCGTAATGGGCAGCAAATCCTCTGGGGCCAACGTCCTGACTTTC.

CDR3 nucleotide sequence: TGTGCCATCAGGGACAGGGAAGTGGGGGAGCAGTACTTC. Its translation: CAIRDREVGEQYF. The chain links TRBV10-3 to TRBJ2-7, with 8 bases lining up with TRBD1. Trimming cost V 6 bases and J 7 bases; bases outside gene matches: 8. The CDR3 is 13 residues long. In germline, CDR1 is ENHRY, CDR2 SYGVKD.

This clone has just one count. CDR3 DNA: TGTGCCAGCAGCTTAGGGGGTAAAGCTTTCTTT. Amino acids: CASSLGGKAFF. This chain uses TRBV7-9 with TRBJ1-1; no clear D. The CDR3 sequence is 11 residues long. CDR1 and CDR2 from the germline V gene are SEHNR and FQNEAQ (reference sequence). V gave up 1 base and J gave up 9 bases, with 6 bases separating them.

CDR3 coding DNA: TGTGCCAGTAGTATCTCGGGCGCAGGGCCCTACAATGAGCAGTTCTTC. Protein: CASSISGAGPYNEQFF. The chain joins TRBV19 to TRBJ2-1; tentative D call: TRBD1 (5 bases). V shed 3 bases and J shed 2 bases, with 14 bases lying between them. Germline V gene data show CDR1 as LNHDA and CDR2 as SQIVND (reference sequence). This CDR3 contains 16 residues.

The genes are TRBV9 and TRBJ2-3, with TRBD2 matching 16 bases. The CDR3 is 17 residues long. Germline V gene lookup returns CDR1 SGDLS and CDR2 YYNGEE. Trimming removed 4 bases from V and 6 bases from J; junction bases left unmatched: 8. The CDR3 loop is CASSPGTSGGGLDTQYF. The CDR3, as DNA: TGTGCCAGCAGCCCTGGGACTAGCGGGGGGGGACTGGATACGCAGTATTTT.

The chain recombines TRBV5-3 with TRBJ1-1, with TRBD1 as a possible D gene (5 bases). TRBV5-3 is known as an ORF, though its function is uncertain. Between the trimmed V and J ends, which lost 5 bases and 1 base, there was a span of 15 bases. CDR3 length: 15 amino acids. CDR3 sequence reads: CARRESGPRNTEAFF. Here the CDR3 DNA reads TGTGCCAGAAGAGAATCGGGACCCAGGAACACTGAAGCTTTCTTT.

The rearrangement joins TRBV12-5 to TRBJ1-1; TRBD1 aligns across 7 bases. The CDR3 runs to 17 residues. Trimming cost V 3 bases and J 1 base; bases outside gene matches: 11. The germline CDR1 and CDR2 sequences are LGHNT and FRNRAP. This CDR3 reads CASGFKVQGTSNTEAFF. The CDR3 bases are TGTGCTAGTGGTTTCAAAGTACAGGGGACCTCGAACACTGAAGCTTTCTTT.

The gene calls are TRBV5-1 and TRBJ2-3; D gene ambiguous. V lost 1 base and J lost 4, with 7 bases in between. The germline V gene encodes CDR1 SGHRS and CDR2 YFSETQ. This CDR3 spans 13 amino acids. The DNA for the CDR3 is TGCGCCAGCAGCTTGAGTTCCCCAGATACGCAGTATTTT. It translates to CASSLSSPDTQYF. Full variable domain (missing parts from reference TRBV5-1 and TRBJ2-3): KAGVTQTPRYLIKTRGQQVTLSCSPISGHRSVSWYQQTPGQGLQFLFEYFSETQRNKGNFPGRFSGRQFSNSRSEMNVSTLELGDSALYLCASSLSSPDTQYFGPGTRLTVL.

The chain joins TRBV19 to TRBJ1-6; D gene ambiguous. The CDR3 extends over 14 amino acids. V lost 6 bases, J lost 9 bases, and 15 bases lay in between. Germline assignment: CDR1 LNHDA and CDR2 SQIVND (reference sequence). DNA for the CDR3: TGTGCCAGTAGCCTGCCCGAGGGTCGTTCACCCCTCCACTTT. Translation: CASSLPEGRSPLHF.

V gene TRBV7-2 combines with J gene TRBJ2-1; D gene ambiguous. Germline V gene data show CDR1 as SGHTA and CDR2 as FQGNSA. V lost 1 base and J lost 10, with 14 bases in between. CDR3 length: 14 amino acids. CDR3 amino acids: CASSLVVGAREQFF. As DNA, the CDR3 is TGTGCCAGCAGCTTAGTAGTAGGAGCCCGCGAGCAGTTCTTC.